This T cell receptor beta chain appears in the sequencing data of a study of blood T cell repertoires in COVID-19 (TCRdb year 2020). In the study overall: Samples covering the acute and convalescent phases of COVID-19 were provided by collaborators in the United States, Italy and Spain. The repertoires were made available in a free public database intended to serve as a resource for research on the immune response to SARS-CoV-2. The material from the prospective study consisted of cDNA or gDNA derived from T cells, B-cell-depleted T cells, or PBMCs. Subjects who had been exposed to COVID-19, were actively infected with it, or had recovered from it provided the deeply sampled blood TCRbeta repertoires that made up the dataset. Sample metadata almost always included a de-identified subject ID, COVID-19 status, age in years and sex. Samples were obtained from the ongoing ImmuneRACE study (first 160 participants) and from about 1,300 subjects provided by 6 global collaborators. Where available, HLA class I and class II types were obtained from metadata supplied by the sample provider rather than from assay-based typing.

The immunoSEQ Assay, a bias-controlled multiplex PCR, was used to amplify TCRbeta CDR3 regions from genomic DNA. For the original study's pipeline: Within the assay, amplification of reference gene primers was used to estimate how many nucleated cells each sample contained. Sequence reads were collapsed and filtered to measure the absolute abundance of every unique TCRbeta CDR3 rearrangement. Productive Simpson clonality was computed per sample as the square root of Simpson's diversity index over productive rearrangements. TCRdb provides this immuneACCESS table in a form limited to in-frame rearrangements. Some clones are lacking; in checked studies, under half of them reflect an unresolved V gene, and why the rest are absent is not known. From that table come the V and J calls and clone size; the DNA was used to work out D and trimming. Within this sample are 200,000 to 300,000 clones, with approximately 85% of them counted one time only. The ten largest clonotypes hold approximately 4.5% of the sample.

Collaborating institutions collected whole blood in K2EDTA tubes following their own protocols. For TCRbeta analysis, collaborators shipped samples as frozen whole blood, isolated PBMCs, or DNA extracted from either of those sample types. What the study reported, not specific to this receptor: Clinical and demographic metadata were provided uncurated, with the amount varying by source and participant.

This clone has a count of ten or more. Its antigen remains unidentified. No base-level quality is on record; no much larger clone is a single base apart. This sample includes further DNA sequences coding for the same CDR3. The CDR3 holds 15 amino acids from the cysteine to the phenylalanine. Of the read, only the CDR3 DNA is kept; its 45 bases are in frame from base 1. CDR1 SGHTA and CDR2 FQGNSA were looked up in the germline V gene. V is pruned by 1 base and J by 1 base, leaving 4 bases of the junction without a gene match. The V and J segments used are TRBV7-2 and TRBJ2-7; TRBD2 fits 7 bases in the junction. Sequencing used peripheral blood. The clonotype comes from an older woman with acute or convalescent COVID-19. In nucleotides, the sequence is TGTGCCAGCAGCTTAGGACTAGCCGGTTCCTACGAGCAGTACTTC. Its amino acids are CASSLGLAGSYEQYF.